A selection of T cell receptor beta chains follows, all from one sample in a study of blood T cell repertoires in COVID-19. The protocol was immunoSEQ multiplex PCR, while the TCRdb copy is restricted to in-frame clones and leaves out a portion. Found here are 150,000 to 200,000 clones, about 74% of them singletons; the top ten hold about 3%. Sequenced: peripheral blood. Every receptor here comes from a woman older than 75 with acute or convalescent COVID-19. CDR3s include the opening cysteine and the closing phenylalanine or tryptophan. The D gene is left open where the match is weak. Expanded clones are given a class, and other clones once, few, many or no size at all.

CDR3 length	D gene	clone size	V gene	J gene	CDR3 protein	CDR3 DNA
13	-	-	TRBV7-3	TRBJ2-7	CASSPGQSYEQYF	TGTGCCAGCAGCCCCGGACAGTCCTACGAGCAGTACTTC
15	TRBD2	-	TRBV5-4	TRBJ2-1	CASSLAGGLGNEQFF	TGTGCCAGCAGCTTGGCGGGAGGGCTCGGGAATGAGCAGTTCTTC
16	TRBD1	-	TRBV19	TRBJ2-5	CASSPLLDRGLETQYF	TGTGCCAGTAGTCCTCTCCTAGACAGGGGGCTAGAGACCCAGTACTTC
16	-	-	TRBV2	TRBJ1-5	CASSEAGGESNQPQHF	TGTGCCAGCAGTGAGGCTGGGGGCGAAAGCAATCAGCCCCAGCATTTT
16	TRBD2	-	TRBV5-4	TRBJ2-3	CASSPGLAGVTDTQYF	TGTGCCAGCAGCCCGGGACTAGCGGGAGTCACAGATACGCAGTATTTT
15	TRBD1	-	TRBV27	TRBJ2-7	CASSFPGQGGYEQYF	TGTGCCAGCAGTTTTCCTGGACAGGGTGGCTACGAGCAGTACTTC
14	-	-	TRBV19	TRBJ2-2	CASSISTLTGELFF	TGTGCCAGTAGTATATCCACTCTGACCGGGGAGCTGTTTTTT
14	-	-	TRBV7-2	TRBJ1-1	CASSLVGGNTEAFF	TGTGCCAGCAGCTTAGTGGGGGGGAACACTGAAGCTTTCTTT
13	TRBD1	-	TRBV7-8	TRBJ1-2	CASSPDRGPGYTF	TGTGCCAGCAGCCCGGACAGGGGGCCGGGCTACACCTTC
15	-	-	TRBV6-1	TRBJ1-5	CASSEEGGSNQPQHF	TGTGCCAGCAGTGAAGAGGGGGGGAGCAATCAGCCCCAGCATTTT
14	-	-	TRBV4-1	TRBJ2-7	CASSHVGALGEQYF	TGCGCCAGCAGCCACGTGGGGGCTTTGGGCGAGCAGTACTTC
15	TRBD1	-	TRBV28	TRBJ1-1	CASRPLDRAHTEAFF	TGTGCCAGCAGACCGCTCGACAGGGCTCACACTGAAGCTTTCTTT
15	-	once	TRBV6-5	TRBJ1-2	CASSSGGGRNYGYTF	TGTGCCAGCAGTTCGGGGGGCGGGAGAAACTATGGCTACACCTTC
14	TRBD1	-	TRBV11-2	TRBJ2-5	CASTPTGVQETQYF	TGTGCCAGCACCCCAACAGGGGTCCAAGAGACCCAGTACTTC
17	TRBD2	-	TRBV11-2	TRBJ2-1	CASSLGLAGGPGNEQFF	TGTGCCAGCAGCTTAGGTCTTGCGGGAGGGCCGGGCAATGAGCAGTTCTTC
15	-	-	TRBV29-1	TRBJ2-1	CSVQTSSSPYNEQFF	TGCAGCGTCCAGACTAGTTCCTCCCCCTACAATGAGCAGTTCTTC